This TCR beta chain came from a study of radiation and T cells in renal cell carcinoma. Time point defined: blood 4 weeks post-SBRT, at nephrectomy. Treatment meaning: 15 Gy SBRT to primary tumor, nephrectomy 4 weeks later. Nephrectomy followed 15 Gy stereotactic body radiation by 4 weeks. TCRdb's copy holds only in-frame clones and misses some; the assay was immunoSEQ multiplex PCR. The sample includes 75,000 to 95,000 clones, roughly 80% of them seen just once. Germline lookup yields CDR1 LNHDA and CDR2 SQIVND (reference sequence). The CDR3 is made up of 16 amino acids. Trimming shortened V by 3 bases and J by 0 bases, and 12 bases separated the two germline ends.

V and J are TRBV19 and TRBJ1-3; D is perhaps TRBD1 (5 bases). The receptor was derived from a man in his fifties or sixties with renal cell carcinoma. The sample consisted of blood, taken from a patient whose treatment included radiotherapy and nephrectomy. CDR3 DNA sequence: TGTGCCAGTAGTATGGGGGGATCTTTCTCTGGAAACACCATATATTTT. Translating it yields CASSMGGSFSGNTIYF. Supplemented by reference TRBV19 and TRBJ1-3, the full variable domain reads DGGITQSPKYLFRKEGQNVTLSCEQNLNHDAMYWYRQDPGQGLRLIYYSQIVNDFQKGDIAEGYSVSREKKESFPLTVTSAQKNPTAFYLCASSMGGSFSGNTIYFGEGSWLTVV.